This T cell receptor beta chain was documented in a study of blood T cell repertoires in COVID-19. Study-level background: Researchers got acute and convalescent COVID-19 samples from the United States, Italy and Spain. PBMCs, B-cell-depleted T cells, or T cells provided the cDNA or gDNA that made up the material.

In the original analysis: Using reference gene primer amplification, nucleated cell counts were estimated. Clones were read by immunoSEQ multiplex PCR, and TCRdb kept only the in-frame ones, dropping some. D and trimming were read from the DNA, whereas the V and J calls and clone size are those reported in that table. The sample lists about 120,000 clones, approximately 90% occurring once. Comment on this clone: At one end the junction does not follow the germline gene, possibly because of a read error.

The specimen sequenced was peripheral blood. This sequence originates from a woman aged 70 to 79 who had recovered from COVID-19.

CDR3 loop: CRGSPRPGGRTGVSNQPQHF. Written as DNA, the CDR3 is TGCCGGGGGTCTCCGCGCCCGGGTGGTCGGACAGGGGTGAGCAATCAGCCCCAGCATTTT. This chain links TRBV28 with TRBJ1-5, with 9 bases aligning to TRBD1. CDR3 length equals 20 residues. The germline V gene has CDR1 MDHEN and CDR2 SYDVKM.